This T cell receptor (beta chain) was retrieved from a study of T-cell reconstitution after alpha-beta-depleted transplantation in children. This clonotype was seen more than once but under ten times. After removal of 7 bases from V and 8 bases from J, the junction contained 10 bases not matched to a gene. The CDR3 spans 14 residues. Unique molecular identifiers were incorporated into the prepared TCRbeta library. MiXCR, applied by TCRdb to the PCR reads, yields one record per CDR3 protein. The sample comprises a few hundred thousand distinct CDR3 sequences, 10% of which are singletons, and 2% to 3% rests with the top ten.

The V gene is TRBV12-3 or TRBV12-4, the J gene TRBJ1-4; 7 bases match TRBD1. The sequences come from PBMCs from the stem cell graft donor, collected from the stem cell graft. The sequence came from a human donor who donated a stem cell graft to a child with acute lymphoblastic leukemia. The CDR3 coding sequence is TGTGCCAGCATCGCGACAGGGAGCGGCGAAAAACTGTTTTTT. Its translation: CASIATGSGEKLFF.